This TCR beta chain was sequenced for a study of OX40 agonist ivuxolimab in advanced cancers. Assay: immunoSEQ multiplex PCR; the TCRdb copy retains only in-frame clones and omits some. The table lists around 140,000 clones, over 75% of them singletons, with around 0.99% in the top ten. The V gene's germline CDR1 is MNHEY and CDR2 SMNVEV (reference sequence). V shed 3 bases and J 6 bases; nucleotides not matched to a gene: 6. This CDR3 comprises 16 residues. This chain joins TRBV27 and TRBJ2-2, with 11 bases aligning to TRBD2. The sequence came from an adult with an advanced solid tumor such as melanoma, head and neck, liver or kidney cancer. This sample comprised CD4+ or CD8+ T cells sorted from blood, obtained in a trial of the OX40 agonist ivuxolimab. The CDR3 is CASSFILAGGPGELFF. The CDR3, as DNA: TGTGCCAGCAGTTTTATCCTAGCGGGAGGTCCCGGGGAGCTGTTTTTT.